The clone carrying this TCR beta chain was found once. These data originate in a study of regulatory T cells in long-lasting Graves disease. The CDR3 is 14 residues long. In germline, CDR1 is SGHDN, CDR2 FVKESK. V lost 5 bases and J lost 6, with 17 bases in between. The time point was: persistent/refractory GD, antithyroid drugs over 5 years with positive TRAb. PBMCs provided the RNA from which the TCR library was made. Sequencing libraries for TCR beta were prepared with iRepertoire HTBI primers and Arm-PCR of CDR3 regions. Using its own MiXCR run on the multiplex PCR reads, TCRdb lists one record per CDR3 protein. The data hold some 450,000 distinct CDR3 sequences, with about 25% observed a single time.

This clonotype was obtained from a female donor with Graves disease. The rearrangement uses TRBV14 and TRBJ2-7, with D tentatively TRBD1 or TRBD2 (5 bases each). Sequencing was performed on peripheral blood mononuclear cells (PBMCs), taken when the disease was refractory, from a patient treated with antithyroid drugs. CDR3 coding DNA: TGTGCCAGCAGCTATGAGGGGTTTCAATGCGAGCAGTACTTC. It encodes CASSYEGFQCEQYF. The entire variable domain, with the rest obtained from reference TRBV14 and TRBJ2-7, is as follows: EAGVTQFPSHSVIEKGQTVTLRCDPISGHDNLYWYRRVMGKEIKFLLHFVKESKQDESGMPNNRFLAERTGGTYSTLKVQPAELEDSGVYFCASSYEGFQCEQYFGPGTRLTVT.